Here is one TCR beta chain with its context. In this sample, this clonotype turned up many times. The antigen it recognizes is unknown. No quality values exist for individual bases; no much larger clone is one base distant. TCR cDNA was made using 5'RACE template switching, a step that added a universal primer site and unique molecular identifiers. Priming for cDNA synthesis came from both the TCR alpha and TCR beta constant segments. Libraries were amplified in two PCR steps, with sample barcodes and sequencing adapters added in the second step. Sequencing of libraries was performed on Illumina HiSeq 2500 (2x100 bp) or NovaSeq (2x150 bp). The original methods were these. MIGEC handled demultiplexing of reads and collapsing into UMI consensus sequences, while MiXCR performed V(D)J alignment. Clonotypes responding to the vaccine were identified with edgeR on replicate PBMC samples, with the criteria of FDR below 0.01 and a log2 fold change above 5 up to day 15. Each bulk clonotype received a CD4 or CD8 identity based on whether the sequenced CD4 or CD8 repertoire contained that clonotype at higher abundance. TCRdb applied fastp at Q25 and MiXCR to the public reads, then kept only in-frame beta chains. Each CDR3 protein appears once, grouped with its most common genes and DNA. The V and J calls follow TCRdb's processing rather than the paper's. A total of 300,000 to 350,000 distinct CDR3 sequences appear in this sample, about 7.8% of them only once. Of the sample, around 17% is held by the ten largest clones.

This sample is part of a study of T cells after yellow fever vaccination (dated by TCRdb to 2018 to 2020). A note on the overall study: The SMART-Seq v4 Ultra Low Input RNA kit was used to prepare libraries from fractions with low cell numbers. To track T-cell clones before and after primary and booster YFV17D yellow fever vaccination, bulk TCR alpha and beta repertoires were sequenced longitudinally. Two healthy male donors, one aged 18 to 29 and one aged 30 to 40 years, were included in the cohort. Blood samples were taken at several timepoints before and after primary and secondary immunization, and bulk PBMC replicates and cell subsets were isolated.

V and J lose 6 bases and 0 bases, and a span of 12 bases separates them. Including the terminal cysteine and phenylalanine, the CDR3 comprises 14 residues. The CDR3 DNA has 42 bases and is translated from base 1. Via the germline V gene (reference sequence), CDR1 is DFQATT and CDR2 SNEGSKA. What the study reported, not specific to this receptor: A small fraction of clonotypes showed up in both the CD4 and CD8 compartments, probably as a result of convergent recombination. The secondary T-cell response was found to be weaker but faster than the primary response, with a peak reached on day 5 rather than on day 15. Only a couple of donors were included in the study, so the extent to which the findings can be generalized is limited. FACS-sorted repertoires could contain abundant contaminating clonotypes from the bulk population, so computational filtering was required. Most clones expanded after primary vaccination were re-detected after the booster (around 96% of CD4 and around 88% of CD8), suggesting broad memory maintenance.

In light of the paper, this sample's treatment or condition label describes: live attenuated yellow fever vaccine strain. At each blood-draw timepoint, two biological replicates of bulk PBMCs were collected. A standard Ficoll-Paque protocol was used to isolate PBMCs from peripheral blood. TriZol was used to extract RNA from bulk PBMCs, from CD4 and CD8 fractions, and from dextramer-positive and dextramer-negative fractions. The sequence is built from TRBV20-1 and TRBJ1-3; the D gene is perhaps TRBD1, on 6 matching bases. Material: PBMCs, obtained 35 to 50 days after the first yellow fever vaccination. The receptor was isolated from a man aged 18 to 30 who received the YFV17D yellow fever vaccine. The DNA reads as follows: TGCAGTGCCAAGGACAGAAGCTCTGGAAACACCATATATTTT. It codes for CSAKDRSSGNTIYF.